This TCR beta chain was documented in a study of T cells in Graves' hyperthyroidism and ophthalmopathy. The study, taken as a whole, reports: Stable hyperthyroidism and ophthalmopathy were separated using 13 V-J signatures. Expanded thyroid clonotypes (above 0.001) were mostly also found in blood.

A word on this clonotype: Its target is not known. A much larger clone differs from this one at a single base, so this may be a read error.

V was clipped by 9 bases and J by 5 bases, with 16 bases between them. The CDR3 sequence is 13 residues long. Germline V gives CDR1 MDHEN, CDR2 SYDVKM. Amplification targeted TCR beta CDR3 regions from RNA transcripts. The HTBI primer set was used in a first-round RT-PCR of the TCR CDR3. TCRdb analysed the multiplex PCR reads with MiXCR anew, one entry per CDR3 protein. The profile shows fewer than 750,000 distinct CDR3 sequences, approximately 15% of them singletons. The sample taken for sequencing was blood. The TCR originated in a woman in her 40s with Graves' ophthalmopathy. This rearrangement joins TRBV28 to TRBJ1-1; maybe TRBD1 (5 bases). Here the CDR3 DNA reads TGTGCCAGTTATCATGGGGGGTTGACTGAAGCTTTCTTT. Protein product: CASYHGGLTEAFF.